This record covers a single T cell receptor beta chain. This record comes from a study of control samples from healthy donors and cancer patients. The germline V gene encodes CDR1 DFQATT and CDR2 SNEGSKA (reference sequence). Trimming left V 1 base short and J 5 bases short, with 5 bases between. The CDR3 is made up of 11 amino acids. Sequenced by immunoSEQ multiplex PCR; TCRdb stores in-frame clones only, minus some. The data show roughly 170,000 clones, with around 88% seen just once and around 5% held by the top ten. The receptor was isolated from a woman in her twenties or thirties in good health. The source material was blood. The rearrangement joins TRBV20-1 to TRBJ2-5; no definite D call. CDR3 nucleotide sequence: TGCAGTGCTAGAGTGCGGGAGACCCAGTACTTC. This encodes CSARVRETQYF.